The present entry profiles one TCR beta chain with its context. The sample is drawn from a study of CD8 T cells in Susac syndrome. Trimming removed 7 bases from V and 4 bases from J, with 8 bases in between. Germline V lookup: CDR1 MNHNS, CDR2 SASEGT. The CDR3 extends over 12 amino acids. RNA totalling roughly 0.5 to 1 ug underwent reverse transcription with random hexamers. Across 54 Vbeta and 13 Jbeta, immunoSEQ multiplex PCR amplified TCR beta CDR3. Using its own MiXCR run on the immunoSEQ multiplex PCR reads, TCRdb lists one record per CDR3 protein. Here the sample spans 130,000 or so distinct CDR3 sequences, 75% to 90% being singletons.

The chain recombines TRBV6-1 with TRBJ1-3; D not certain. This TCR derives from a human donor with multiple sclerosis. Source material: CD8+ T cells from PBMCs. The CDR3 sequence is CASIYGGNTIYF. The CDR3 bases are TGTGCCAGCATCTACGGAGGAAACACCATATATTTT.